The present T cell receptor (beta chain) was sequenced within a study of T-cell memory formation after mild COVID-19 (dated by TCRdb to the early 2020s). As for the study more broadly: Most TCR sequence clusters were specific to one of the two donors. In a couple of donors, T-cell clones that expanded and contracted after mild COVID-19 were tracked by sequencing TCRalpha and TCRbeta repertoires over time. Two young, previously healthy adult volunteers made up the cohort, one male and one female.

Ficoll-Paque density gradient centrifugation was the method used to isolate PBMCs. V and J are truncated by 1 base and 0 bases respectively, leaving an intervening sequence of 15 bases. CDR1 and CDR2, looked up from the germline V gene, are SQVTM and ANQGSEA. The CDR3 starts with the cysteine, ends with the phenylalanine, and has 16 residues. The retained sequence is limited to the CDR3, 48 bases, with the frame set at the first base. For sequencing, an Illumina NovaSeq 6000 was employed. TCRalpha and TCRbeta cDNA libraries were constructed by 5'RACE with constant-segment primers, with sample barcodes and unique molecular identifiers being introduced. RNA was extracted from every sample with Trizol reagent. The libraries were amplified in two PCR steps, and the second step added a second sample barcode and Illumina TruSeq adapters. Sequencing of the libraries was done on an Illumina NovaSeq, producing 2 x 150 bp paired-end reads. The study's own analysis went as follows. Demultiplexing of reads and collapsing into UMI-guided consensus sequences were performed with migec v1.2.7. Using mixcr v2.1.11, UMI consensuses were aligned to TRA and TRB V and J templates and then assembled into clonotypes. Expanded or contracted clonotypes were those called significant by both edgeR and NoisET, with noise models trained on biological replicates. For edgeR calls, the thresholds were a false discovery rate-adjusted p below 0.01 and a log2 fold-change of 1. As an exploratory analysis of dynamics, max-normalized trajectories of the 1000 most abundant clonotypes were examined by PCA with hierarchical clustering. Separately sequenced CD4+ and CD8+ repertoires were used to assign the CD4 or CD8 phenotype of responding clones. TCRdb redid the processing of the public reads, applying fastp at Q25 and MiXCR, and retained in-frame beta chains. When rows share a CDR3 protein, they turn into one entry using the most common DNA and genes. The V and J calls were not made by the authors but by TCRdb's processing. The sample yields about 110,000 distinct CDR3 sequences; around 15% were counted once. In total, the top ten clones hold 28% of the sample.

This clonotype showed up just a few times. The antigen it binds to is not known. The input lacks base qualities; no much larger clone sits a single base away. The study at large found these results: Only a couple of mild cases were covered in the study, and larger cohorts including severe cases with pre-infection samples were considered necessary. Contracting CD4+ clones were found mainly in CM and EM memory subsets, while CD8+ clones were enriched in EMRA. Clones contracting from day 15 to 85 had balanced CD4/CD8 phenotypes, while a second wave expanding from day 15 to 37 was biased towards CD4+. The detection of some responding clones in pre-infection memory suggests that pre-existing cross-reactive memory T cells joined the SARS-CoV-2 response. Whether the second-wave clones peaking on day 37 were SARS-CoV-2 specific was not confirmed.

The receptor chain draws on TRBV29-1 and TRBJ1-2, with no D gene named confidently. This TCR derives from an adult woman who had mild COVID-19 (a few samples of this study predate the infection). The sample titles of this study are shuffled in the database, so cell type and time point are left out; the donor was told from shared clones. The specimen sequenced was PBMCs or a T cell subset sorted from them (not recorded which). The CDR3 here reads CSVEVEAVVPNYGYTF. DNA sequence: TGCAGCGTTGAAGTCGAGGCCGTAGTGCCTAACTATGGCTACACCTTC.